Sequencing of this T cell receptor beta chain was carried out in a study of blood T cells in healthy people across ages. A second PCR of about 6 to 11 cycles used a sample-barcoded 5' primer and a J-beta primer mix. Via MiXCR, TCRdb re-called the 5' RACE reads, giving one row per CDR3 protein. The sample has 750,000 to 850,000 distinct CDR3 sequences, approximately 25% seen once; the top ten hold approximately 4%. Comment on this clonotype: Its antigen remains unknown.

Germline V gene sequence: CDR1 LGHNA, CDR2 YSLEER. There are 15 residues in the CDR3. Overall study results and limits: Changes in expanded clonotypes were possibly confounded, as the CMV status of donors was unknown.

This same sample was also part of a study on T cells of mothers and their children. That work adds: Three healthy Caucasian mothers, along with their six children, were the donors.

This receptor was obtained from a boy aged 10-17 years in good health. The chain couples TRBV4-3 to TRBJ2-5, with D unclear. The end of the DNA is better explained by TRBJ2-7, so the J call may be wrong. The source material was blood. The CDR3 here is CASSQDLTPYYEQYF. CDR3 nucleotides: TGCGCCAGCAGCCAAGATTTAACACCCTACTACGAGCAGTACTTC.